Shown below are 2 T cell receptor beta chains from a single sample sequenced in a study of CD8+ T cells in alopecia areata. The treatment: oral pan-JAK inhibitor, 5-10 mg twice daily. Isolated RNA was reverse transcribed into cDNA used as the sequencing template. The repertoire was sequenced with immunoSEQ multiplex PCR; TCRdb's copy has only in-frame clones and lacks some. The sample shows tens of thousands of clones, approximately 28% of them seen only once. The input for sequencing was CD8+ T cells sorted from blood, taken at week 4, from a patient treated with tofacitinib. The receptors here all came from a human donor with alopecia areata.

This sequence joins TRBV4-1 and TRBJ2-1; 9 bases match TRBD2. There are 15 residues in the CDR3. V was pared by 4 bases and J by 5 bases, with 6 bases of the junction left unmatched. Germline CDR1 reads MGHRA; CDR2 reads YSYEKL. CDR3 residues: CASSLRVAGDNEQFF. CDR3 DNA: TGCGCCAGCAGCCTTCGGGTAGCGGGAGACAATGAGCAGTTCTTC.

A few counts support this clone. The chain uses TRBV5-1 and TRBJ1-2; D call uncertain. The CDR3 loop spans 13 amino acids. CDR1 and CDR2 from the germline V gene are SGHRS and YFSETQ. V gave up 2 bases and J gave up 0 bases, with 5 bases separating them. The CDR3 DNA sequence: TGCGCCAGCAGCTTCAACCCTAACTATGGCTACACCTTC. This encodes CASSFNPNYGYTF.